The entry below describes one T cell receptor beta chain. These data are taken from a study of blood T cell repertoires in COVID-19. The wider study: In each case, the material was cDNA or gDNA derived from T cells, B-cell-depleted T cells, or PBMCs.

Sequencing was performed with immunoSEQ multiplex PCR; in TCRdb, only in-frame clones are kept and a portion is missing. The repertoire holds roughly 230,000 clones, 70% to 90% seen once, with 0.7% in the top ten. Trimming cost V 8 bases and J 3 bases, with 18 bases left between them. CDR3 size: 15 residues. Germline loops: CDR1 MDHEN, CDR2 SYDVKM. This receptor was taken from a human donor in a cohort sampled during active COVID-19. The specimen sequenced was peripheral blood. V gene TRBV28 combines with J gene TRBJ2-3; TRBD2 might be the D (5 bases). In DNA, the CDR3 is TGTGCCAGCTCCGTCGATGGGAGATCAACAGATACGCAGTATTTT. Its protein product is CASSVDGRSTDTQYF.